These 12 T cell receptor beta chains share one sample of origin, sequenced in a study of T cell repertoires in cytomegalovirus infection (dated by TCRdb to the late 2010s). The data were produced on an Illumina HiSeq 1500. TCRdb reprocessed the public reads (quality trimming at Q25 with fastp, clone calling with MiXCR) and kept in-frame beta chains. CDR3 protein duplicates are merged, each entry listing the most common genes and DNA. The sample has 80,000 or so distinct CDR3 sequences on record, roughly a quarter of them singletons. Approximately 53% of the sample comes from the top ten. The antigens these receptors bind are not known. The meaning of the sample's treatment or condition label: in vitro stimulation with specific CMV peptide epitopes to enrich CMV-specific T cells. Sequencing used CD8+ T cells from cultured PBMCs, obtained from culture after CMV antigen stimulation. The receptors were gathered from a human donor in good health (CMV status not recorded). Some clones in this sample may be carry-over from other donors' samples.

The gene calls are TRBV6-2 or TRBV6-3 and TRBJ2-1, with 8 bases fitting TRBD1. With 2 bases clipped from V and 3 bases from J, the junction kept 12 bases outside the gene matches. This CDR3 has 18 residues. CDR1 is MNHEY and CDR2 is SVGEGT in the germline V gene. CDR3 amino acids: CASSYGKGDRILYNEQFF. The CDR3 bases are TGTGCCAGCAGTTACGGTAAGGGGGACAGGATTCTCTACAATGAGCAGTTCTTC.

There are a few counts of this clonotype. The chain links TRBV18 to TRBJ2-5; 7 bases are a match to TRBD1. The CDR3 spans 14 residues. V lost 6 bases, J lost 2 bases, and 6 bases stayed unmatched. Per germline, CDR1 KGHSH and CDR2 LQKENI. The DNA of the CDR3 is TGTGCCAGCTCCCCAAACAGGGGTCAAGAGACCCAGTACTTC. Protein: CASSPNRGQETQYF. The full variable domain, rest sourced from reference TRBV18 and TRBJ2-5, is NAGVMQNPRHLVRRRGQEARLRCSPMKGHSHVYWYRQLPEEGLKFMVYLQKENIIDESGMPKERFSAEFPKEGPSILRIQQVVRGDSAAYFCASSPNRGQETQYFGPGTRLLVL.

This clonotype was observed a few times. This chain joins TRBV6-5 and TRBJ1-1; D uncertain. The CDR3 covers 15 residues. Looked up from germline, CDR1 is MNHEY and CDR2 is SVGAGI. V was clipped by 6 bases and J by 0 bases, with 14 bases between them. In DNA, the CDR3 is TGTGCCAGCAGCCCCGAGCAGGTATTGAACACTGAAGCTTTCTTT. This encodes CASSPEQVLNTEAFF.

V and J are TRBV27 and TRBJ2-7; TRBD1 matches at 8 bases. V lost 2 bases, J lost 7 bases, and 7 bases stayed unmatched. CDR1 and CDR2 from the germline V gene are MNHEY and SMNVEV (reference sequence). The CDR3 has 14 amino acids. The CDR3, as DNA: TGTGCCAGCAGTTTAAGTGGGACAGGCTTTGAGCAGTACTTC. This sequence encodes CASSLSGTGFEQYF.

The V gene is TRBV2, the J gene TRBJ1-1; D remains unclear. The CDR3 is made up of 13 amino acids. V lost 6 bases to trimming and J lost 0 bases, with 8 bases between them. Looked up from germline, CDR1 is SNHLY and CDR2 is FYNNEI. DNA of the CDR3: TGTGCCAGCAGGGCGCAGTTGAACACTGAAGCTTTCTTT. It codes for CASRAQLNTEAFF. Complete variable domain (other parts from reference TRBV2 and TRBJ1-1): EPEVTQTPSHQVTQMGQEVILRCVPISNHLYFYWYRQILGQKVEFLVSFYNNEISEKSEIFDDQFSVERPDGSNFTLKIRSTKLEDSAMYFCASRAQLNTEAFFGQGTRLTVV.

There are many counts of this clonotype. This chain uses TRBV7-2 with TRBJ1-1; tentative D call: TRBD1 (5 bases). The CDR3 spans 15 residues. CDR1 is SGHTA, CDR2 FQGNSA, per germline. V gave up 1 base and J gave up 1 base, with 10 bases separating them. CDR3 DNA: TGTGCCAGCAGCTTAGTATACAGGAGGAACACTGAAGCTTTCTTT. It encodes CASSLVYRRNTEAFF. Full variable domain (remainder filled in from reference TRBV7-2 and TRBJ1-1): GAGVSQSPSNKVTEKGKDVELRCDPISGHTALYWYRQSLGQGLEFLIYFQGNSAPDKSGLPSDRFSAERTGGSVSTLTIQRTQQEDSAVYLCASSLVYRRNTEAFFGQGTRLTVV.

This chain uses TRBV2 with TRBJ1-6; maybe TRBD1 (5 bases). Germline loops: CDR1 SNHLY, CDR2 FYNNEI. The CDR3 contains 16 residues. The V end was cut by 5 bases, the J end by 3 bases, with 14 bases between. The CDR3 coding sequence is TGTGCCAGCAGTCCCCAGGACACACTCTATAATTCACCCCTCCACTTT. This encodes CASSPQDTLYNSPLHF.

This clonotype was seen a single time. The chain carries TRBV4-3 and TRBJ2-5, with no clear D. Germline CDR1 reads LGHNA; CDR2 reads YSLEER. V was pared by 0 bases and J by 5 bases, with 7 bases between. The CDR3 sequence is 13 residues long. CDR3 DNA sequence: TGCGCCAGCAGCCAAGATAGTTTGGAGACCCAGTACTTC. Residues: CASSQDSLETQYF.

This clonotype has just a few counts. The chain joins TRBV7-9 to TRBJ2-1; TRBD2 aligns across 7 bases. Trimming cost V 5 bases and J 5 bases; bases outside gene matches: 9. The V gene's germline CDR1 is SEHNR and CDR2 FQNEAQ (reference sequence). There are 15 residues in the CDR3. The CDR3: CASSPQRGMDNEQFF. CDR3 in DNA: TGTGCCAGCAGCCCCCAGCGGGGTATGGACAATGAGCAGTTCTTC. Drawing the rest from reference TRBV7-9 and TRBJ2-1, the complete variable domain is DTGVSQNPRHKITKRGQNVTFRCDPISEHNRLYWYRQTLGQGPEFLTYFQNEAQLEKSRLLSDRFSAERPKGSFSTLEIQRTEQGDSAMYLCASSPQRGMDNEQFFGPGTRLTVL.

This clonotype was counted between two and nine times. The chain is built from TRBV6-6 and TRBJ1-1, with a possible D match to TRBD1 (6 bases). V shed 2 bases and J shed 5 bases, with 12 bases lying between them. The CDR3 extends over 14 amino acids. Per the germline V gene, CDR1 is MNHNY and CDR2 is SVGAGI (reference sequence). The chain's CDR3 is CASSYGKGGTEAFF. The DNA of the CDR3 is TGTGCCAGCAGTTACGGAAAGGGGGGGACTGAAGCTTTCTTT.

This clonotype was recorded many times. J is TRBJ1-2 and V is TRBV4-1; tentatively, D is TRBD1 (5 bases). Per the germline V gene, CDR1 is MGHRA and CDR2 is YSYEKL. The CDR3 length is 14 residues. V dropped 0 bases and J dropped 7 bases, with 12 bases sitting between them. The CDR3 bases are TGCGCCAGCAGCCAAGAGTTGGGACGAAGTGGCTACACCTTC. The encoded protein is CASSQELGRSGYTF.

This clonotype was seen repeatedly, ten times or more. This sequence joins TRBV9 and TRBJ2-1; D perhaps matches TRBD1 (5 bases). CDR3 size: 13 residues. V lost 3 bases to trimming and J lost 8 bases, with 12 bases between them. Germline loops: CDR1 SGDLS, CDR2 YYNGEE. In DNA, the CDR3 is TGTGCCAGCAGCGCGGACAAGTTCCATGAGCAGTTCTTC. This sequence encodes CASSADKFHEQFF.